What follows are 17 T cell receptor beta chains derived from one specimen sequenced in a study of T cell responses to AZD1222 COVID-19 vaccine. Clones were read by immunoSEQ multiplex PCR, and TCRdb kept only the in-frame ones, dropping some. Of about 150,000 clones listed, approximately 94% are singletons. The sequencing here drew on peripheral blood, taken on day 0 of AZD1222 vaccination. All receptors come from an adult in good health.

The V and J genes are TRBV6-4 and TRBJ2-3; weak D call: TRBD2 (5 bases). V lost 4 bases and J 4 bases, leaving 15 bases between the germline ends. Germline CDR1 and CDR2: MRHNA and SNTAGT. The CDR3 extends over 15 amino acids. Written as DNA, the CDR3 is TGTGCCAGCAGTGTGGACTGGGGATTAGCAGATACGCAGTATTTT. Translation: CASSVDWGLADTQYF.

The chain combines TRBV20-1 with TRBJ2-3; D may be TRBD1 or TRBD2 (5 bases each). This CDR3 region has 13 residues. Per germline, CDR1 DFQATT and CDR2 SNEGSKA (reference sequence). V was clipped by 3 bases and J by 4 bases, with 11 bases between them. The CDR3 region has the DNA TGCAGTGCTAGTAACATGGGGGCAGATACGCAGTATTTT. As protein: CSASNMGADTQYF.

The chain employs TRBV7-2 and TRBJ1-2; TRBD1 agrees at 9 bases. V lost 4 bases, J lost 8 bases, and 5 bases stayed unmatched. There are 13 residues in the CDR3. The germline gives CDR1 SGHTA, CDR2 FQGNSA. The CDR3 sequence is CASSSRTGEGYTF. As DNA, the CDR3 is TGTGCCAGCAGCTCCCGGACAGGGGAGGGCTACACCTTC.

The chain uses TRBV5-1 and TRBJ1-1; D is uncertain. The ends were cut back, 0 bases at V and 1 base at J, with 4 bases in the middle. Germline CDR1 reads SGHRS; CDR2 reads YFSETQ. The CDR3 is 13 amino acids. CDR3 protein: CASSLVPNTEAFF. As DNA, the CDR3 is TGCGCCAGCAGCTTGGTTCCGAACACTGAAGCTTTCTTT.

The CDR3 nucleotides read TGCGCCAGCAGAAGGACAGGGCGTTATGGCTACACCTTC. It encodes CASRRTGRYGYTF. The V gene is TRBV4-1, the J gene TRBJ1-2; TRBD1 matches 8 bases. CDR3 length: 13 residues. Germline V gene data show CDR1 as MGHRA and CDR2 as YSYEKL. The junction had 5 bases not matched to a gene; V was cut back by 6 bases and J by 5 bases.

The J gene is TRBJ2-1, the V gene TRBV24-1; 7 nucleotides align to TRBD1. The germline V gene has CDR1 KGHDR and CDR2 SFDVKD. The length of the CDR3 is 14 residues. J was trimmed by 4 bases and V by 11 bases; bases with no gene match: 10. CDR3 sequence (DNA): TGTGCCATTTCGAGGACAGGTACATACAATGAGCAGTTCTTC. It is translated as CAISRTGTYNEQFF.

This chain connects TRBV27 to TRBJ1-2; TRBD1 might be the D (5 bases). Between the trimmed V and J ends, which lost 0 bases and 4 bases, there was a span of 12 bases. Germline V gene lookup returns CDR1 MNHEY and CDR2 SMNVEV (reference sequence). The CDR3 has 15 residues. DNA of the CDR3: TGTGCCAGCAGTTTATCCGGGACGGCGATCTATGGCTACACCTTC. Translating gives CASSLSGTAIYGYTF.

This chain uses TRBV19 with TRBJ1-5; D unclear. V was trimmed by 8 bases and J by 3 bases, leaving 14 bases between them. The germline CDR1 and CDR2 sequences are LNHDA and SQIVND (reference sequence). The length of the CDR3 is 14 residues. CDR3 sequence (DNA): TGTGCCAGTGGAGATCGGGCCACCAATCAGCCCCAGCATTTT. Translation: CASGDRATNQPQHF.

This rearrangement joins TRBV5-5 to TRBJ1-6; 8 bases fit TRBD1. With 1 base clipped from V and 3 bases from J, the junction kept 3 bases outside the gene matches. CDR3 length equals 16 residues. Germline V CDR1 and CDR2: SGHKS, YYEKEE (reference sequence). The CDR3 region has the DNA TGTGCCAGCAGCTTGACAGGGACAGGCTATAATTCACCCCTCCACTTT. This encodes CASSLTGTGYNSPLHF.

The chain combines TRBV11-2 with TRBJ1-2; TRBD1 agrees at 8 bases. This CDR3 has 15 residues. Germline values: CDR1 SGHAT, CDR2 FQNNGV. V lost 4 bases to trimming and J lost 5 bases; unmatched junction nucleotides: 9. In DNA form, the CDR3 reads TGTGCCAGCAGCTCGAGCCAGGGGGCAGTGTATGGCTACACCTTC. It encodes CASSSSQGAVYGYTF.

The J gene is TRBJ1-5, the V gene TRBV28; D gene ambiguous. Looked up from germline, CDR1 is MDHEN and CDR2 is SYDVKM. The germline V and J ends were trimmed by 4 bases and 1 base, with 8 bases remaining between them. This CDR3 is built from 14 residues. This CDR3 is CASSSSMSNQPQHF. In DNA, the CDR3 is TGTGCCAGCAGTTCTTCCATGAGCAATCAGCCCCAGCATTTT. The variable domain in full, completed from reference TRBV28 and TRBJ1-5, reads DVKVTQSSRYLVKRTGEKVFLECVQDMDHENMFWYRQDPGLGLRLIYFSYDVKMKEKGDIPEGYSVSREKKERFSLILESASTNQTSMYLCASSSSMSNQPQHFGDGTRLSIL.

The chain links TRBV7-2 to TRBJ1-2; 8 bases map to TRBD1. The CDR3 consists of 16 residues. The V gene's germline CDR1 is SGHTA and CDR2 FQGNSA. V was pared by 5 bases and J by 0 bases, with 8 bases of the junction left unmatched. The CDR3 DNA reads as TGTGCCAGCAGCCCCAAGGGACAGGAAGCTAACTATGGCTACACCTTC. Encoded protein: CASSPKGQEANYGYTF.

The J gene is TRBJ2-1, the V gene TRBV6-2 or TRBV6-3; unclear D gene. The germline V and J ends were trimmed by 2 bases and 0 bases, with 11 bases remaining between them. The length of the CDR3 is 16 residues. Germline loops: CDR1 MNHEY, CDR2 SVGEGT. DNA of the CDR3: TGTGCCAGCAGTTACCCCCCCCGCAGCTCCTACAATGAGCAGTTCTTC. This translates into CASSYPPRSSYNEQFF.

The chain combines TRBV7-9 with TRBJ2-1; D gene uncertain. V was pared by 3 bases and J by 7 bases, with 13 bases between. The CDR3 contains 14 residues. CDR1 is SEHNR and CDR2 is FQNEAQ in the germline V gene (reference sequence). The CDR3 sequence: CASSLSGATNEQFF. The DNA of the CDR3 is TGTGCCAGCAGCTTGTCCGGAGCAACTAATGAGCAGTTCTTC.

This clone was seen only once. The V gene is TRBV11-3, the J gene TRBJ1-1; D gene uncertain. V dropped 0 bases and J dropped 1 base, with 6 bases sitting between them. CDR1 is SGHNT and CDR2 is YENEEA in the germline V gene. The CDR3 consists of 14 residues. CDR3 sequence reads: CASSLDGRNTEAFF. The DNA of the CDR3 is TGTGCCAGCAGCTTAGATGGTAGGAACACTGAAGCTTTCTTT. Variable domain in full (rest from reference TRBV11-3 and TRBJ1-1): EAGVVQSPRYKIIEKKQPVAFWCNPISGHNTLYWYLQNLGQGPELLIRYENEEAVDDSQLPKDRFSAERLKGVDSTLKIQPAELGDSAVYLCASSLDGRNTEAFFGQGTRLTVV.

A note on this clone: The limits of the CDR3 on the DNA are not certain, so only TCRdb's listed CDR3 is given. The chain's CDR3 is CASSHRDRAFFGNTIYF. This rearrangement joins TRBV7-2 to TRBJ1-3; TRBD1 reflects the table's D call only, with no check against the DNA. The CDR3 is made up of 17 amino acids, end residues included. The germline V gene has CDR1 SGHTA and CDR2 FQGNSA.

This rearrangement joins TRBV5-6 to TRBJ2-7; D tentatively reads TRBD1 or TRBD2 (5 bases each). The CDR3 has 16 amino acids. V lost 2 bases and J 0 bases, leaving 15 bases between the germline ends. CDR1 SGHDT and CDR2 YYEEEE come from the germline V gene. The CDR3 here is CASSFGRGASSYEQYV. The CDR3 DNA sequence: TGTGCCAGCAGCTTTGGTCGAGGGGCGAGCTCCTACGAGCAGTACGTC.